One sample yielded the 2 T cell receptor beta chains listed below, sequenced in a study of blood T cell repertoires in COVID-19. Produced via immunoSEQ multiplex PCR; TCRdb's table is partial and in-frame only. The sample records some 250,000 clones, more than 85% being singletons. What was sequenced was PBMCs or T cells enriched from blood (not recorded which). All receptors derive from a man aged 40-49 years who had recovered from COVID-19.

The chain uses TRBV10-3 and TRBJ1-2, with 8 bases aligning to TRBD1. The CDR3 contains 14 residues. Germline-derived CDR1 and CDR2 are ENHRY and SYGVKD. V lost 3 bases, J lost 8 bases, and 8 bases stayed unmatched. This CDR3 is CAISEMQGARGYTF. Here the CDR3 DNA reads TGTGCCATCAGTGAAATGCAGGGGGCGCGGGGCTACACCTTC.

The chain is built from TRBV6-2 or TRBV6-3 and TRBJ2-7, with TRBD1 as a possible D gene (6 bases). With 2 bases removed from V and 3 bases from J, the gap between germline ends came to 11 bases. Germline CDR1 reads MNHEY; CDR2 reads SVGEGT. This CDR3 comprises 14 residues. CDR3 DNA: TGTGCCAGCAGTTACCGGGACATTATCTACGAGCAGTACTTC. Amino acid sequence: CASSYRDIIYEQYF.